Below, 15 T cell receptor beta chains from the same sample are listed, as sequenced in a study of cytomegalovirus exposure and HLA in healthy donors. This PCR relied on a set of 60 Vbeta primers and 13 Jbeta primers. Sequenced by immunoSEQ multiplex PCR; TCRdb stores in-frame clones only, minus some. The repertoire holds around 150,000 clones, with about four fifths as singletons. Specimen: PBMCs. The receptors were sampled from a man aged 25-40 years in good health and CMV-seronegative.

This chain uses TRBV16 with TRBJ2-5; 9 bases line up with TRBD1. V was clipped by 0 bases and J by 5 bases; unmatched bases: 10. The CDR3 spans 17 residues. From germline, CDR1 is KGHSY and CDR2 FQNENV. CDR3 sequence: CASSQSTVGTGRETQYF. Written as DNA, the CDR3 is TGTGCCAGCAGCCAATCGACAGTCGGGACAGGGCGGGAGACCCAGTACTTC. Variable domain in full (rest from reference TRBV16 and TRBJ2-5): GEEVAQTPKHLVRGEGQKAKLYCAPIKGHSYVFWYQQVLKNEFKFLISFQNENVFDETGMPKERFSAKCLPNSPCSLEIQATKLEDSAVYFCASSQSTVGTGRETQYFGPGTRLLVL.

This chain connects TRBV6-5 to TRBJ2-7, with 8 bases lining up with TRBD1. The CDR3 has 14 amino acids. The junction had 3 bases not matched to a gene; V was cut back by 2 bases and J by 3 bases. Germline V gives CDR1 MNHEY, CDR2 SVGAGI. CDR3 region: CASSYGTGIYEQYF. CDR3 bases: TGTGCCAGCAGTTACGGGACAGGCATCTACGAGCAGTACTTC.

Remarks on this clone: Germline and junction disagree at one end, which may indicate a read error. The chain carries TRBV7-9 and TRBJ2-1; the match to TRBD2 covers 9 bases. CDR3 length: 18 amino acids. Germline values: CDR1 SEHNR, CDR2 FQNEAQ (reference sequence). CDR3 protein: CSSSLISGGLSSYNEQFF. The CDR3 bases are TGTTCCAGCAGCTTAATTAGCGGGGGTTTAAGCTCCTACAATGAGCAGTTCTTC.

The V call is TRBV7-8, the J call TRBJ2-5; D is ambiguous. The germline V gene has CDR1 SGHVS and CDR2 FQNEAQ. The CDR3 is made up of 11 amino acids. The V gene lost 5 bases and the J gene lost 5 bases, with 6 bases spanning the gap. Written as DNA, the CDR3 is TGTGCCAGCAGCCCCAGGGAGACCCAGTACTTC. This translates into CASSPRETQYF.

The CDR3 nucleotides are TGTGCCAGCAGCTTAACTTCGGTCGAGCAGTACTTC. This encodes CASSLTSVEQYF. The rearrangement joins TRBV7-9 to TRBJ2-7; D not certain. The CDR3 consists of 12 residues. Trimming removed 2 bases from V and 6 bases from J, with 8 bases in between. The germline V gene has CDR1 SEHNR and CDR2 FQNEAQ (reference sequence).

The chain recombines TRBV6-5 with TRBJ1-1; possibly TRBD1 for D (6 bases). The CDR3 is 15 amino acids. The germline gives CDR1 MNHEY, CDR2 SVGAGI. V was cut by 0 bases and J by 6 bases, with 14 bases left in between. CDR3 in DNA: TGTGCCAGCAGTTACTCGTTAATACAGGGAGCTGAAGCTTTCTTT. It codes for CASSYSLIQGAEAFF.

The chain uses TRBV7-9 and TRBJ1-4; TRBD1 is a possible D gene (5 bases). The CDR3 sequence is 15 residues long. The V and J ends lost 2 bases and 11 bases respectively, with 18 bases between them. Germline CDR1 is SEHNR and CDR2 is FQNEAQ (reference sequence). In DNA form, the CDR3 reads TGTGCCAGCAGCTTAAGCGGGGCCCCGGGCGTGAAACTGTTTTTT. It encodes CASSLSGAPGVKLFF. The full variable domain, completed using reference TRBV7-9 and TRBJ1-4, is DTGVSQNPRHKITKRGQNVTFRCDPISEHNRLYWYRQTLGQGPEFLTYFQNEAQLEKSRLLSDRFSAERPKGSFSTLEIQRTEQGDSAMYLCASSLSGAPGVKLFFGSGTQLSVL.

The chain employs TRBV28 and TRBJ2-7; TRBD1 agrees at 7 bases. The germline gives CDR1 MDHEN, CDR2 SYDVKM. V was pared by 8 bases and J by 7 bases, with 11 bases of the junction left unmatched. The CDR3 totals 13 residues. CDR3 sequence (DNA): TGTGCCAGCGGCGCCCCGACAGGGTCGGAGCAGTACTTC. This translates into CASGAPTGSEQYF.

The chain is built from TRBV6-5 and TRBJ1-1, with D unresolved. With 0 bases removed from V and 6 bases from J, the gap between germline ends came to 8 bases. This CDR3 has 13 amino acids. Germline V gene data show CDR1 as MNHEY and CDR2 as SVGAGI. CDR3 region: CASSYSITAEAFF. The CDR3 DNA sequence: TGTGCCAGCAGTTACTCTATAACGGCTGAAGCTTTCTTT.

This chain uses TRBV18 with TRBJ2-7, with 7 bases fitting TRBD1. J lost 9 bases, V lost 6 bases, and 14 bases had no gene match. CDR3 size: 14 residues. Germline CDR1 and CDR2: KGHSH and LQKENI. The CDR3 DNA reads TGTGCCAGCTCCCCTAACGACAGGGCCCTAGGGCAGTACTTC. This encodes CASSPNDRALGQYF.

The CDR3 reads CASSLGQGWDGYTF. The CDR3 region has the DNA TGTGCCAGCAGCCTCGGACAGGGTTGGGATGGCTACACCTTC. The J gene is TRBJ1-2, the V gene TRBV5-8, with TRBD1 matching over 8 bases. Germline CDR1 reads SGHTS; CDR2 reads YDEGEE. The V gene end was trimmed by 4 bases and the J gene end by 6 bases; junction bases not matched to a gene: 8. CDR3 length equals 14 residues. Drawing the rest from reference TRBV5-8 and TRBJ1-2, the complete variable domain is EAGVTQSPTHLIKTRGQQATLRCSPISGHTSVYWYQQALGLGLQFLLWYDEGEERNRGNFPPRFSGRQFPNYSSELNVNALELEDSALYLCASSLGQGWDGYTFGSGTRLTVV.

This rearrangement joins TRBV9 to TRBJ1-4; possibly TRBD1 for D (5 bases). Germline CDR1 and CDR2: SGDLS and YYNGEE. Trimming pared 3 bases from V and 4 bases from J, leaving 10 bases between. CDR3 size: 14 residues. The CDR3 region has the DNA TGTGCCAGCAGCGCCCGGGGGAATAATGAAAAACTGTTTTTT. It translates to CASSARGNNEKLFF.

In its sample, this clone was seen a few times. The rearrangement uses TRBV28 and TRBJ1-1, with no clear D. The CDR3 runs to 14 residues. Germline V gene lookup returns CDR1 MDHEN and CDR2 SYDVKM. V lost 8 bases and J lost 1, with 14 bases in between. This CDR3 is CASVSPAANTEAFF. The CDR3 nucleotides are TGTGCCAGCGTTTCTCCGGCGGCGAACACTGAAGCTTTCTTT.

The V call is TRBV6-5, the J call TRBJ1-2; perhaps TRBD1 as D (6 bases). Trimming shortened V by 4 bases and J by 6 bases, and 15 bases separated the two germline ends. Germline values: CDR1 MNHEY, CDR2 SVGAGI. This CDR3 spans 14 amino acids. The CDR3 nucleotides are TGTGCCAGCAGTTCGTTAGACAGGTCGCATGGCTACACCTTC. As protein: CASSSLDRSHGYTF.

The gene calls are TRBV28 and TRBJ2-5; a possible D gene is TRBD1 (5 bases). The CDR3 loop spans 12 amino acids. The germline V gene has CDR1 MDHEN and CDR2 SYDVKM. V dropped 6 bases and J dropped 4 bases, with 9 bases sitting between them. The CDR3: CASSTTVETQYF. The CDR3 DNA reads TGTGCCAGCAGCACGACAGTAGAGACCCAGTACTTC. Together with reference TRBV28 and TRBJ2-5, the CDR3 gives the full variable domain: DVKVTQSSRYLVKRTGEKVFLECVQDMDHENMFWYRQDPGLGLRLIYFSYDVKMKEKGDIPEGYSVSREKKERFSLILESASTNQTSMYLCASSTTVETQYFGPGTRLLVL.